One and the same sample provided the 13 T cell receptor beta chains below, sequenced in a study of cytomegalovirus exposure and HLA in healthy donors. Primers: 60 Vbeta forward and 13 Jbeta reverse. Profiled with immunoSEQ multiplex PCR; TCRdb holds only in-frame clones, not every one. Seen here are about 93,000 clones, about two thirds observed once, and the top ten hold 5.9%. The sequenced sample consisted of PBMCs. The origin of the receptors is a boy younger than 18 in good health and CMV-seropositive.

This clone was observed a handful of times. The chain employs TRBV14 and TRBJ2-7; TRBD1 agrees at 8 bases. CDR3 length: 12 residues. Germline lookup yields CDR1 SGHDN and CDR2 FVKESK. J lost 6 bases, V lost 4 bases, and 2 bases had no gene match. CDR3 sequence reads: CASSRTGSEQYF. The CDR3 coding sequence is TGTGCCAGCAGCCGGACAGGGTCCGAGCAGTACTTC.

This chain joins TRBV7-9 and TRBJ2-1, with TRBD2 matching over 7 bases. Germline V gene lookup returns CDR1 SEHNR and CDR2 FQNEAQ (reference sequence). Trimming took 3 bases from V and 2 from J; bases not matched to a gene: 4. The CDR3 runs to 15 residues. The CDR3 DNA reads TGTGCCAGCAGCTTTAGCGGGTCGGCCTACAATGAGCAGTTCTTC. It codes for CASSFSGSAYNEQFF.

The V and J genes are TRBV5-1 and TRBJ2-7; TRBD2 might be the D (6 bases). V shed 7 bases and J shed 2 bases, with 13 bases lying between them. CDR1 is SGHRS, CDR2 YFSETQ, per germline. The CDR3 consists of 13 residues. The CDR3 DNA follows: TGCGCCAGCGGAGGCGGGGTCCCCTACGAGCAGTACTTC. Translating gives CASGGGVPYEQYF. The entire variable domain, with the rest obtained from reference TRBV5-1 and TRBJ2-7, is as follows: KAGVTQTPRYLIKTRGQQVTLSCSPISGHRSVSWYQQTPGQGLQFLFEYFSETQRNKGNFPGRFSGRQFSNSRSEMNVSTLELGDSALYLCASGGGVPYEQYFGPGTRLTVT.

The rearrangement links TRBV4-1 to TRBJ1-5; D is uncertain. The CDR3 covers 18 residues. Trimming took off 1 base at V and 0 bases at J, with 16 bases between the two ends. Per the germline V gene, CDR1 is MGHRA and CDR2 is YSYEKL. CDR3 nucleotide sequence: TGCGCCAGCAGCCAAGTCTTTAGTGGAGATTATAGCAATCAGCCCCAGCATTTT. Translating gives CASSQVFSGDYSNQPQHF.

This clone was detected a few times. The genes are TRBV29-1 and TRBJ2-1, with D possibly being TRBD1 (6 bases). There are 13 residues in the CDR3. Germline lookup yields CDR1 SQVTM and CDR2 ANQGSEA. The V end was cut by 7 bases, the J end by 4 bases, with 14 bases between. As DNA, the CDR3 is TGCAGCGGCGACGTGACAGGATACAATGAGCAGTTCTTC. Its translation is CSGDVTGYNEQFF.

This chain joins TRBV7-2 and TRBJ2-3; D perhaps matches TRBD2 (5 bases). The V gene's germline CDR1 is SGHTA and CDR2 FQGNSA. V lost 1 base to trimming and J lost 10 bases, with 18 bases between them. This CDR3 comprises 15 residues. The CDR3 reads CASSLGLSGTPPQYF. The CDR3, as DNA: TGTGCCAGCAGCTTAGGCTTAAGCGGAACCCCCCCGCAGTATTTT. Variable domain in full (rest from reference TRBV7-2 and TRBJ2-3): GAGVSQSPSNKVTEKGKDVELRCDPISGHTALYWYRQSLGQGLEFLIYFQGNSAPDKSGLPSDRFSAERTGGSVSTLTIQRTQQEDSAVYLCASSLGLSGTPPQYFGPGTRLTVL.

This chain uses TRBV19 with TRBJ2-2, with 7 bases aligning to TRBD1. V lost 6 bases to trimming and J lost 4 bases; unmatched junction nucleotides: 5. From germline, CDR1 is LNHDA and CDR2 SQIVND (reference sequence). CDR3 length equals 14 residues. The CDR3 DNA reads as TGTGCCAGTAGGGGACAGTCGGGCACCGGGGAGCTGTTTTTT. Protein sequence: CASRGQSGTGELFF. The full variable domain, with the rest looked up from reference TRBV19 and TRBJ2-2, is DGGITQSPKYLFRKEGQNVTLSCEQNLNHDAMYWYRQDPGQGLRLIYYSQIVNDFQKGDIAEGYSVSREKKESFPLTVTSAQKNPTAFYLCASRGQSGTGELFFGEGSRLTVL.

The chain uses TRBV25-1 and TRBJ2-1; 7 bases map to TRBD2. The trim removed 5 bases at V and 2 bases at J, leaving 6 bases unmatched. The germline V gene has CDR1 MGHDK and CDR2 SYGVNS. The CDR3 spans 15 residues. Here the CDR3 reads CASSKTSEPYNEQFF. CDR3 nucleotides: TGTGCCAGCAGTAAAACTAGCGAGCCCTACAATGAGCAGTTCTTC.

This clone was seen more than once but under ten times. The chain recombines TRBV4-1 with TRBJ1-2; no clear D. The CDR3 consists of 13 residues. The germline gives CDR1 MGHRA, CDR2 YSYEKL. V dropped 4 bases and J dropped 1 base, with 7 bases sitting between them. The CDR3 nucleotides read TGCGCCAGCAGCCTACAGCATAACTATGGCTACACCTTC. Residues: CASSLQHNYGYTF.

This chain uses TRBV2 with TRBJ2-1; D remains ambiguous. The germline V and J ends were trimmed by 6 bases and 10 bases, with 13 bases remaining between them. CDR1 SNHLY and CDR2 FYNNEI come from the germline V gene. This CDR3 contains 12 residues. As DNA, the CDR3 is TGTGCCAGCAGGGCCTTACGCACCGAGCAGTTCTTC. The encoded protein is CASRALRTEQFF.

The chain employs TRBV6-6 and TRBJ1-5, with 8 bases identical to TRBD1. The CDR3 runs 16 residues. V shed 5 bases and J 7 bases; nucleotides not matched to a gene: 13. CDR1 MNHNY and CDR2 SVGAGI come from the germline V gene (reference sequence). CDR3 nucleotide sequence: TGTGCCAGCAGTAGAAGTACGACAGGGGAAGGGCAGCCCCAGCATTTT. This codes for CASSRSTTGEGQPQHF.

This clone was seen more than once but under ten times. CDR3 protein: CAWSVTGGFGYTF. For the CDR3, the DNA is TGTGCCTGGAGTGTAACAGGGGGCTTTGGCTACACCTTC. This rearrangement joins TRBV30 to TRBJ1-2, with 9 bases identical to TRBD1. V was pared by 0 bases and J by 7 bases, with 3 bases of the junction left unmatched. This CDR3 has 13 amino acids. Looked up from germline, CDR1 is GTSNPN and CDR2 is SVGIG (reference sequence).

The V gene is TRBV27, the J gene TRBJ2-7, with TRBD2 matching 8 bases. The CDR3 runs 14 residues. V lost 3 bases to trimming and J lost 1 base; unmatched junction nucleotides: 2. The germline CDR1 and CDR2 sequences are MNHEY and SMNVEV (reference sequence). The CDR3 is CASSFAGGSYEQYF. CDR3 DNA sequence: TGTGCCAGCAGTTTTGCGGGGGGATCCTACGAGCAGTACTTC.